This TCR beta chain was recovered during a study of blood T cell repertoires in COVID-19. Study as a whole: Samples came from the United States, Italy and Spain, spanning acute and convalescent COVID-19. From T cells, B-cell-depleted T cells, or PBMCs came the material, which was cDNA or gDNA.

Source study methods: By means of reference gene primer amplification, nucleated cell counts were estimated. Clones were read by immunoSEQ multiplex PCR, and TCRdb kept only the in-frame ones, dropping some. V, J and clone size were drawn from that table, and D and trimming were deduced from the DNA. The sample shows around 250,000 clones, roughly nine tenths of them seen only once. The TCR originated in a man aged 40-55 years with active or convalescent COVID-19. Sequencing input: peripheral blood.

CDR3 nucleotide sequence: TGTGCCAGCAGCCAGTTGAGGGTAGGGGAGCAGTACTTC. This gives the protein CASSQLRVGEQYF. This chain connects TRBV11-2 to TRBJ2-7; D may be TRBD2 (5 bases). This CDR3 has 13 amino acids. CDR1 and CDR2 (germline): SGHAT, FQNNGV. V shed 5 bases and J shed 7 bases, with 15 bases lying between them.